This TCR beta chain was captured in a study of shared clonotypes between healthy human individuals (dated by TCRdb to about 2020). Some background on the complete study: A few men and a couple of women, aged 18 to 49 years, made up the cohort. For each donor, CD4 naive and CD4 memory were each given three plates, CD8 naive was given two plates, and CD8 memory was given one plate. To estimate repertoire size and how much clonotypes are shared between individuals, the study performed deep sequencing of blood TCR repertoires from roughly five healthy adults. Different laboratories and diverse techniques were used to prepare libraries and sequence TCR repertoires, to increase sequencing depth and limit assay-specific biases. Leukapheresis yielded between about 0.85 and 9.5 billion PBMCs per donor.

Measured from the cysteine to the phenylalanine, the CDR3 is 15 residues long. Of the read, only the CDR3 DNA is kept; its 45 bases are in frame from base 1. Trimming takes 4 bases off V and 7 bases off J; junction bases not matched to a gene: 2. CDR1 is given as SGHVS and CDR2 as FQNEAQ, both from the germline V gene. On the study overall, not on this receptor specifically: Sampling was restricted to blood, and TCR repertoires in tissues likely differ from the TCR repertoires found in blood. Compared with non-shared clonotypes, clonotypes shared by all four sorted-subset donors had higher generation probabilities. Based on pairwise subsampling, the degree of clonotype sharing among donors was expected to be affected by sequencing depth. Naive subsets generally had larger estimated clonotype richness than memory subsets. Sharing across a handful of donors was observed for approximately 5% of naive CD4, under 4% of naive CD8, about 2.5% of memory CD4, and about 0.39% of memory CD8 clonotypes. The small number of donors limited the genetic and exposure-history diversity represented. Even with the large sequencing depth, rarefaction of the sorted-subset datasets indicated that sequencing was incomplete.

In regard to this clone: Its antigen remains undetermined. Base qualities were left out, and no much larger clone turns up one base away.

Healthy HIV-negative adults with no recently reported acute infections or vaccinations were included as donors. Only Caucasian adults living in Nashville, Tennessee, USA were represented among the donors. CD4+ T cells were enriched through magnetic negative selection, after which naive cells were positively selected on CD45RA and the remaining negative fraction served as the memory subset. Blood was collected by leukapheresis, and PBMCs were isolated by Ficoll-Histopaque density gradient centrifugation and then cryopreserved in liquid nitrogen vapor phase. Analytical flow cytometry was used to check the purity and quantity of every magnetically sorted T cell population. From each sorted fraction, genomic DNA was isolated and quantified by UV absorbance on a Nanodrop 2000c. TCR CDR3 regions were amplified from genomic DNA by multiplex PCR using the deep immunoSEQ assay. For each cell subset, the extracted genomic DNA was distributed evenly across all wells of several immunoSEQ 96-well plates, and each plate served as one replicate. For sorted subsets, 200 to 250 ng genomic DNA, equal to some 28,000 T cell genomes, was loaded into each replicate PCR. Purified libraries were measured with a Qubit 3.0 fluorometer, size-checked on a Bioanalyzer 2100, and measured again with the KAPA Library Quantification kit. Every immunoSEQ 96-well plate was sequenced on a dedicated single-read 150-cycle Illumina NextSeq 550 flow cell. Concerning the study's data processing: The immunoSEQ output contained only junctional sequences without quality scores, so filtering could not match that applied to full-length reads. To assign V/J genes and CDR3, sequences were annotated against IMGT germline references using PyIR, a Python wrapper for IgBLAST v1.9. Reads were filtered out if the reads had weak V/J assignments (E-value above 1e-6), no CDR3, stop codons, out-of-frame junctions, or ambiguous translated residues. V3J clonotypes were defined as sequences sharing an identical inferred V gene, J gene, and CDR3 amino acid sequence. The percentage overlap between two repertoires was calculated by dividing the number of shared unique clonotypes by the size of the smaller repertoire. Repertoire richness was assessed with RTK rarefaction, the Chao1 estimator, and Recon v2.1 estimates of unobserved clonotypes. OLGA was used to compute generation probabilities for all TCRbeta clonotypes that the gDNA method yielded from a few donors. The table comes from immuneACCESS by way of TCRdb, which keeps in-frame sequences with V and J called. Part of the clones is missing from these tables; in studies checked, under half for an unresolved V gene and the rest for unknown reasons. The D gene and trimming were derived from the DNA, and the V and J assignments and clone size from that table. This sample gives roughly 2 million clones in total; 90% to 96% of them show up just once. In total, the top ten clones hold roughly 0.13% of the sample.

The receptor's source is a young man in good health. The rearranged chain carries TRBV7-8 and TRBJ2-1; TRBD2 agrees with 15 junctional bases. Sequencing was performed on naive CD4+ T cells sorted from blood. Per the publication, the cell subset or site label means: CD45RA+ positively selected. The DNA sequence reads TGTGCCAGCAGCTGGGGACTAGCGGGGGGAAATGAGCAGTTCTTC. The translation is CASSWGLAGGNEQFF.